This record covers a single TCR beta chain. Its antigen remains unknown. The source of the sample is a study of cytomegalovirus exposure and HLA in healthy donors. As for the study in general: Out of 150 million to 200 million T cells, an earlier analysis found about 100 million unique TCR beta sequences in total. A data release that came early held some 84 million unique TCRs from HLA-typed donors. General study results and limits: Most sequenced TCRs were rare (though some public TCRs occurred in many donors). Evidence from a later analysis indicated that most CMV-associated TCR beta chains looked HLA-restricted.

Amplification used 60 Vbeta primers and 13 Jbeta primers. Produced via immunoSEQ multiplex PCR; TCRdb's table is partial and in-frame only. The specimen's table records tens of thousands of clones. This CDR3 has 19 amino acids. CDR1 and CDR2 (germline): KGHSH, LQKENI. V was trimmed by 4 bases and J by 0 bases, leaving 21 bases between them. The receptor comes from a man aged 45-65 years in good health and CMV-seronegative. V is TRBV18 and J is TRBJ1-4; no firm D call. Sequenced input: PBMCs. The CDR3: CASSRPSTALLATNEKLFF. CDR3 nucleotide sequence: TGTGCCAGCTCACGACCTTCGACGGCACTACTAGCAACTAATGAAAAACTGTTTTTT. The full variable domain, its missing parts supplied by reference TRBV18 and TRBJ1-4, is NAGVMQNPRHLVRRRGQEARLRCSPMKGHSHVYWYRQLPEEGLKFMVYLQKENIIDESGMPKERFSAEFPKEGPSILRIQQVVRGDSAAYFCASSRPSTALLATNEKLFFGSGTQLSVL.